These 20 T cell receptor beta chains were sequenced from one sample in a study of T cell responses to AZD1222 COVID-19 vaccine. TCRdb's table, derived via immunoSEQ multiplex PCR, lists solely in-frame clones and lacks some. The sample records roughly 150,000 clones, approximately 90% being singletons. Sequenced material: peripheral blood, taken 28 days after the second AZD1222 dose. The source is an adult who received the AZD1222 COVID-19 vaccine.

The V and J genes are TRBV7-9 and TRBJ1-1; 8 positions match TRBD1. CDR1 and CDR2 (germline): SEHNR, FQNEAQ (reference sequence). Losses at the gene ends were 4 bases for V and 3 bases for J; bases not matched to a gene: 7. The CDR3 contains 15 residues. The CDR3 nucleotides are TGTGCCAGCAGCTCAGACAGGGGTGGGTACACTGAAGCTTTCTTT. This codes for CASSSDRGGYTEAFF.

This rearrangement joins TRBV18 to TRBJ1-3, with D unresolved. The CDR3 has 16 residues. Germline V gives CDR1 KGHSH, CDR2 LQKENI. V lost 0 bases and J lost 0, with 9 bases in between. This CDR3 is CASSPPWVISGNTIYF. DNA for the CDR3: TGTGCCAGCTCACCACCGTGGGTGATCTCTGGAAACACCATATATTTT. Full variable domain (rest looked up from reference TRBV18 and TRBJ1-3): NAGVMQNPRHLVRRRGQEARLRCSPMKGHSHVYWYRQLPEEGLKFMVYLQKENIIDESGMPKERFSAEFPKEGPSILRIQQVVRGDSAAYFCASSPPWVISGNTIYFGEGSWLTVV.

The chain combines TRBV2 with TRBJ2-1; TRBD2 matches 10 bases. J gave up 4 bases and V 7 bases, and 7 bases lay outside the gene matches. CDR1 SNHLY and CDR2 FYNNEI come from the germline V gene. The CDR3 sequence is 15 residues long. The DNA for the CDR3 is TGTGCCAGCAATTTACTAGCGGGGACTTACAATGAGCAGTTCTTC. Translating it yields CASNLLAGTYNEQFF.

In its sample, this clone was seen once. This chain joins TRBV9 and TRBJ2-5; tentatively, D is TRBD2 (6 bases). CDR1 and CDR2 from the germline V gene are SGDLS and YYNGEE. Trimming pared 3 bases from V and 2 bases from J, leaving 8 bases between. The CDR3 spans 13 residues. CDR3 sequence: CASSDRGQETQYF. DNA for the CDR3: TGTGCCAGCAGCGACCGGGGGCAAGAGACCCAGTACTTC.

The V call is TRBV7-2, the J call TRBJ2-2; 7 bases align to TRBD1. The V gene's germline CDR1 is SGHTA and CDR2 FQGNSA. This CDR3 has 17 residues. V dropped 0 bases and J dropped 4; count of bases not matched to a gene: 8. The CDR3: CASSLARGNGVTGELFF. DNA for the CDR3: TGTGCCAGCAGCTTAGCCAGGGGGAATGGTGTCACCGGGGAGCTGTTTTTT.

V is TRBV7-9 and J is TRBJ1-5, with TRBD1 matching over 8 bases. Trimming removed 3 bases from V and 5 bases from J; junction bases left unmatched: 0. Looked up from germline, CDR1 is SEHNR and CDR2 is FQNEAQ (reference sequence). The CDR3 consists of 13 residues. The CDR3 DNA is TGTGCCAGCAGCTTGACAGGGGATCAGCCCCAGCATTTT. It codes for CASSLTGDQPQHF. Supplemented by reference TRBV7-9 and TRBJ1-5, the full variable domain reads DTGVSQNPRHKITKRGQNVTFRCDPISEHNRLYWYRQTLGQGPEFLTYFQNEAQLEKSRLLSDRFSAERPKGSFSTLEIQRTEQGDSAMYLCASSLTGDQPQHFGDGTRLSIL.

The chain is built from TRBV6-5 and TRBJ1-3; tentatively, D is TRBD1 (5 bases). Trimming took off 6 bases at V and 0 bases at J, with 12 bases between the two ends. CDR3 size: 15 residues. Germline V gene sequence: CDR1 MNHEY, CDR2 SVGAGI. This chain's CDR3 is CASSMGPDSGNTIYF. DNA of the CDR3: TGTGCCAGCAGCATGGGACCGGACTCTGGAAACACCATATATTTT.

This clone was observed a single time. The chain carries TRBV6-5 and TRBJ2-5; 9 bases are a match to TRBD2. Germline assignment: CDR1 MNHEY and CDR2 SVGAGI. The CDR3 is 15 residues long. Trimming at V came to 2 bases and at J to 2 bases, leaving 3 bases not matched to a gene. CDR3: CASSYGAGGQETQYF. The CDR3 nucleotides read TGTGCCAGCAGTTACGGAGCGGGGGGACAAGAGACCCAGTACTTC.

The chain is built from TRBV30 and TRBJ2-6; D unresolved. The V gene's germline CDR1 is GTSNPN and CDR2 SVGIG (reference sequence). V was trimmed by 4 bases and J by 0 bases, leaving 4 bases between them. The CDR3 consists of 13 residues. For the CDR3, the DNA is TGTGCCTGGACGGACTCTGGGGCCAACGTCCTGACTTTC. It is translated as CAWTDSGANVLTF.

DNA of the CDR3: TGTGCCAGCAGCTCACCCAAGGATTGGGGTACTGAAGCTTTCTTT. Translated, it gives CASSSPKDWGTEAFF. The rearrangement links TRBV7-8 to TRBJ1-1; D unresolved. Per germline, CDR1 SGHVS and CDR2 FQNEAQ. The germline V and J ends were trimmed by 4 bases and 5 bases, with 17 bases remaining between them. The CDR3 is made up of 15 amino acids.

The rearrangement links TRBV6-5 to TRBJ2-3; TRBD2 might be the D (6 bases). The germline CDR1 and CDR2 sequences are MNHEY and SVGAGI. Deletions cut 2 bases from V and 0 bases from J, with 9 bases between. The CDR3 extends over 15 amino acids. The CDR3 DNA is TGTGCCAGCAGTTACGCGGGGCCGAGCACAGATACGCAGTATTTT. This codes for CASSYAGPSTDTQYF.

V is TRBV11-3 and J is TRBJ2-5; no clear D gene. The CDR3 runs to 13 residues. CDR1 is SGHNT, CDR2 YENEEA, per germline. Trimming cost V 1 base and J 5 bases, with 8 bases left between them. CDR3 sequence reads: CASSLAGAETQYF. CDR3 DNA sequence: TGTGCCAGCAGCTTAGCAGGAGCCGAGACCCAGTACTTC. Together with reference TRBV11-3 and TRBJ2-5, the CDR3 gives the full variable domain: EAGVVQSPRYKIIEKKQPVAFWCNPISGHNTLYWYLQNLGQGPELLIRYENEEAVDDSQLPKDRFSAERLKGVDSTLKIQPAELGDSAVYLCASSLAGAETQYFGPGTRLLVL.

The gene calls are TRBV4-2 and TRBJ2-1; 9 positions agree with TRBD2. Trimming removed 0 bases from V and 2 bases from J; junction bases left unmatched: 2. This CDR3 comprises 16 residues. The germline CDR1 and CDR2 sequences are LGHNA and YNFKEQ. This CDR3 reads CASSQERGGPYNEQFF. The CDR3 coding sequence is TGTGCCAGCAGCCAAGAGCGGGGGGGCCCCTACAATGAGCAGTTCTTC.

V and J are TRBV27 and TRBJ1-1; D is uncertain. Germline CDR1 MNHEY, CDR2 SMNVEV (reference sequence). The V gene lost 6 bases and the J gene lost 0 bases, with 11 bases spanning the gap. The CDR3 contains 14 residues. The CDR3 DNA sequence: TGTGCCAGCAGATCACAACGTCTGAACACTGAAGCTTTCTTT. Its protein product is CASRSQRLNTEAFF.

The chain couples TRBV2 to TRBJ2-5; 9 bases map to TRBD2. CDR3 length: 14 amino acids. From germline, CDR1 is SNHLY and CDR2 FYNNEI. V trimming: 7 bases; J trimming: 2 bases; junction bases outside the gene matches: 5. CDR3 nucleotide sequence: TGTGCCAGCAAGGTTAGCGGGGGTCAAGAGACCCAGTACTTC. Translated, it gives CASKVSGGQETQYF.

J is TRBJ2-3 and V is TRBV2; 11 bases align to TRBD2. J lost 6 bases, V lost 4 bases, and 3 bases had no gene match. There are 14 residues in the CDR3. Germline-derived CDR1 and CDR2 are SNHLY and FYNNEI. The CDR3 DNA sequence: TGTGCCAGCAGTGTACTAGCGGGGGAGGATACGCAGTATTTT. Translating it yields CASSVLAGEDTQYF.

The rearrangement uses TRBV10-1 and TRBJ1-5; D is uncertain. The CDR3 loop spans 12 amino acids. V was trimmed by 6 bases and J by 0 bases, leaving 3 bases between them. The germline V gene has CDR1 WNHNN and CDR2 SYGVQD (reference sequence). This CDR3 is CASSDSNQPQHF. The DNA of the CDR3 is TGCGCCAGCAGCGATAGCAATCAGCCCCAGCATTTT.

This chain connects TRBV7-8 to TRBJ1-3; a possible D gene is TRBD1 (6 bases). Germline CDR1 and CDR2: SGHVS and FQNEAQ. V was clipped by 3 bases and J by 0 bases, with 18 bases between them. This CDR3 has 18 residues. CDR3 bases: TGTGCCAGCAGCTTTCTTACAGGGCCGATGGGCTCTGGAAACACCATATATTTT. Its protein product is CASSFLTGPMGSGNTIYF.

The chain couples TRBV24-1 to TRBJ2-2; D tentatively reads TRBD1 or TRBD2 (5 bases each). The germline V gene has CDR1 KGHDR and CDR2 SFDVKD. The CDR3 length is 15 residues. Trimming pared 8 bases from V and 2 bases from J, leaving 14 bases between. The CDR3: CATTPGTNNTGELFF. The CDR3 DNA is TGTGCCACCACCCCCGGGACCAACAACACCGGGGAGCTGTTTTTT.

V usage is TRBV6-1 and J usage is TRBJ1-1, with D maybe TRBD1 (5 bases). In germline, CDR1 is MNHNS, CDR2 SASEGT. Trimming took 3 bases from V and 7 from J, leaving 18 bases between them. There are 15 residues in the CDR3. The CDR3 nucleotides are TGTGCCAGCAGTGATGGGTCGGCAGGGATGGGTGAAGCTTTCTTT. It is translated as CASSDGSAGMGEAFF.